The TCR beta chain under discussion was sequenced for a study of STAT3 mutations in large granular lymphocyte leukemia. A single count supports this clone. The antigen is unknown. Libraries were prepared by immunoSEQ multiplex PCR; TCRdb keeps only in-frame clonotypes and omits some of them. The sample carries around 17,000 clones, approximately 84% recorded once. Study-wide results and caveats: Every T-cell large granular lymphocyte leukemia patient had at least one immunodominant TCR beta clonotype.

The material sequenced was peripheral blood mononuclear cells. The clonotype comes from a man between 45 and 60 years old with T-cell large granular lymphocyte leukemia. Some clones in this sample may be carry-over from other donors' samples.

The DNA for the CDR3 is TGCGCCAGCAGCTTATTCGAGGCGGACAATGAGCAGTTCTTC. Amino acids: CASSLFEADNEQFF. The V call is TRBV5-1, the J call TRBJ2-1; D ambiguous. The germline gives CDR1 SGHRS, CDR2 YFSETQ. The CDR3 length is 14 residues. Trimming shortened V by 2 bases and J by 5 bases, and 11 bases separated the two germline ends.